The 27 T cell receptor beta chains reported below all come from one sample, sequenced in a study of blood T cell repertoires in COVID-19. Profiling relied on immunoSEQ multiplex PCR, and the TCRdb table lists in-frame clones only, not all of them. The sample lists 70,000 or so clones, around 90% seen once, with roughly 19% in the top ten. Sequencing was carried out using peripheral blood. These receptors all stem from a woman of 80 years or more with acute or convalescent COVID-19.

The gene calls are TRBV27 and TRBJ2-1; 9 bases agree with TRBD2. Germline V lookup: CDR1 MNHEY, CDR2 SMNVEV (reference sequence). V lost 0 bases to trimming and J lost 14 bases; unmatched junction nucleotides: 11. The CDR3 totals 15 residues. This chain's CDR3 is CASSLSGLAPHSEFF. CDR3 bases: TGTGCCAGCAGTTTATCGGGACTAGCCCCCCACAGTGAGTTCTTC.

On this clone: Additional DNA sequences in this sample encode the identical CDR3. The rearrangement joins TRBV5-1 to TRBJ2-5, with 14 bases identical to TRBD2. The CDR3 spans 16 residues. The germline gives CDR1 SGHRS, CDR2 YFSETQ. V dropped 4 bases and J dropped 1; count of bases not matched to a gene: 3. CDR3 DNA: TGCGCCAGCAGCCCCGGACTAGCGGGGGGCCAAGAGACCCAGTACTTC. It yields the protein CASSPGLAGGQETQYF.

CDR3 sequence (DNA): TGTGCCAGCAGCTTGGGAGGTAGCGGGAGGTACGATGAGCAGTTCTTC. The encoded protein is CASSLGGSGRYDEQFF. The chain recombines TRBV5-4 with TRBJ2-1; the match to TRBD2 covers 10 bases. The J segment lost 8 bases and the V segment lost 0 bases, leaving 8 bases of the junction unmatched. The CDR3 contains 16 residues. CDR1 SGHNT and CDR2 YYREEE come from the germline V gene (reference sequence).

The CDR3 sequence: CASNRRDLTYEQYF. CDR3 nucleotides: TGTGCCAGCAACCGGAGGGATCTCACCTACGAGCAGTACTTC. This chain connects TRBV28 to TRBJ2-7; tentative D call: TRBD2 (6 bases). The germline CDR1 and CDR2 sequences are MDHEN and SYDVKM. Deletions cut 7 bases from V and 2 bases from J, with 15 bases between. The CDR3 consists of 14 residues.

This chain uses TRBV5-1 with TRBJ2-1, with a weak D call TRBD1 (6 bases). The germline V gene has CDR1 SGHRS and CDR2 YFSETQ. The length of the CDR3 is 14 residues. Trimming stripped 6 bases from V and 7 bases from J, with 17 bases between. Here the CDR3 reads CASTLGTSWNEQFF. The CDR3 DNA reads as TGCGCCAGCACTCTGGGGACATCTTGGAATGAGCAGTTCTTC.

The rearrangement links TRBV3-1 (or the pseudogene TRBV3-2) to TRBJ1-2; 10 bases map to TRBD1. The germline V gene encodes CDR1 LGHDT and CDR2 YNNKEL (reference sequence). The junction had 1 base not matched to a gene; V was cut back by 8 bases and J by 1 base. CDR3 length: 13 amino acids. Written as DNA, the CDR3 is TGTGCCAGCGGGACAGGGGTTAACTATGGCTACACCTTC. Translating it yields CASGTGVNYGYTF.

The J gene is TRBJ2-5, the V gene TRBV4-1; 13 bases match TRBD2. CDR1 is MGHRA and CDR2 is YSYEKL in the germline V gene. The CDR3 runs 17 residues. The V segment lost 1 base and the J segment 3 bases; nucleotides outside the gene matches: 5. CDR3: CASSQAQTSGGKETQYF. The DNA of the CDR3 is TGCGCCAGCAGCCAAGCCCAGACTAGCGGGGGGAAAGAGACCCAGTACTTC.

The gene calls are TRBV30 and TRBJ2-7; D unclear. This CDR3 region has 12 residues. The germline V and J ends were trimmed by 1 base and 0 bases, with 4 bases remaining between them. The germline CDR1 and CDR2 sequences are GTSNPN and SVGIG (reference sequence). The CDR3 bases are TGTGCCTGGAGTGCCTCCTCCTACGAGCAGTACTTC. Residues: CAWSASSYEQYF.

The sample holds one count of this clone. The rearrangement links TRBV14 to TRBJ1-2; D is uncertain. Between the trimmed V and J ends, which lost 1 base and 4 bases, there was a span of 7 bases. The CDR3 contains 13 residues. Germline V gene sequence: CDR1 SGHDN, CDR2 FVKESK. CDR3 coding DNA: TGTGCCAGCAGCCAAGTCGGAGTCTATGGCTACACCTTC. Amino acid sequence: CASSQVGVYGYTF.

In nucleotides, the CDR3 is TGTGCCAGTAGTATCACACCCCCCCAAGTGAACTATGGCTACACCTTC. Protein sequence: CASSITPPQVNYGYTF. V is TRBV19 and J is TRBJ1-2; D unclear. The CDR3 spans 16 residues. The germline V and J ends were trimmed by 3 bases and 2 bases, with 16 bases remaining between them. Looked up from germline, CDR1 is LNHDA and CDR2 is SQIVND (reference sequence).

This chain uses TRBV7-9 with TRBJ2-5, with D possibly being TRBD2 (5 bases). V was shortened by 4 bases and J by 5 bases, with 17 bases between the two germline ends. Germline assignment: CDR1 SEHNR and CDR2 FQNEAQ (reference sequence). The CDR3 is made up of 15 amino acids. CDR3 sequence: CASSYATGLRETQYF. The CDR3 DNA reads TGTGCCAGCAGCTACGCCACTGGACTCAGGGAGACCCAGTACTTC.

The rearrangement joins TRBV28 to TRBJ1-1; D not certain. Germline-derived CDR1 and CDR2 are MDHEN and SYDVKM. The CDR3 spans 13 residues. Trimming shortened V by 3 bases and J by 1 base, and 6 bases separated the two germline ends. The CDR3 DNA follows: TGTGCCAGCAGTTTTCTTCGGAACACTGAAGCTTTCTTT. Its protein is CASSFLRNTEAFF.

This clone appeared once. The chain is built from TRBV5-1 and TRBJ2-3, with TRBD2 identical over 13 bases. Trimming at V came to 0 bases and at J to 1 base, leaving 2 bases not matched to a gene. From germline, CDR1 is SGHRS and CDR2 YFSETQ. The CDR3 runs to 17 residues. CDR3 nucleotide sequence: TGCGCCAGCAGCTTGGGACTAGCGGGGGGTGGCACAGATACGCAGTATTTT. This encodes CASSLGLAGGGTDTQYF.

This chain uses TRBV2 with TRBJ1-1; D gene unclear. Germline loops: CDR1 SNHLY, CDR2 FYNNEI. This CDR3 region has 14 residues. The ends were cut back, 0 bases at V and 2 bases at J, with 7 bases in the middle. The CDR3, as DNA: TGTGCCAGCAGTGAAGCCCCCGTTAACACTGAAGCTTTCTTT. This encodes CASSEAPVNTEAFF.

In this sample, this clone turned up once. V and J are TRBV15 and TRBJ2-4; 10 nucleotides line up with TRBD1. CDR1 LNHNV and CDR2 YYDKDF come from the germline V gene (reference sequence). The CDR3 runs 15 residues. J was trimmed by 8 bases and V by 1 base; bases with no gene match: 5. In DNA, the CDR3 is TGTGCCACCAGCAGAGTCGGGACAGGGGTGGACATTCAGTACTTC. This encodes CATSRVGTGVDIQYF.

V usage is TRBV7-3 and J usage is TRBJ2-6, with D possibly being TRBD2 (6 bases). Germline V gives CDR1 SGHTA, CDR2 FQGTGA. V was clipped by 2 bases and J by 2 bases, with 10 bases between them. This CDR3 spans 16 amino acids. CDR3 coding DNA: TGTGCCAGCAGCTTAGGGCCGGGAGCTGGGGCCAACGTCCTGACTTTC. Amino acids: CASSLGPGAGANVLTF.

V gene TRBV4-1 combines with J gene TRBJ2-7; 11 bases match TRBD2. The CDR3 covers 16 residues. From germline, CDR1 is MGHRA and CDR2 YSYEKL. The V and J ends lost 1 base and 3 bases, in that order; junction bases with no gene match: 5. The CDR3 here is CASSQGASGGIYEQYF. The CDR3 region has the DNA TGCGCCAGCAGCCAAGGAGCTAGCGGGGGGATCTACGAGCAGTACTTC.

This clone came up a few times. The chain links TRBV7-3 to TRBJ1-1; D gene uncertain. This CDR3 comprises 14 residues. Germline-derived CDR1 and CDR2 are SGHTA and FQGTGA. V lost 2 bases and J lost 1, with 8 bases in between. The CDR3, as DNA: TGTGCCAGCAGCTTAGGGCGGGGGAACACTGAAGCTTTCTTT. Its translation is CASSLGRGNTEAFF.

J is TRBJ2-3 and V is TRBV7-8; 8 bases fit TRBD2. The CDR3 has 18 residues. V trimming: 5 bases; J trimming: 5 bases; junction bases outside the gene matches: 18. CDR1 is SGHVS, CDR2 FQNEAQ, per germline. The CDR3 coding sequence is TGTGCCAGCAGCCCCCCCCAACGGGGGGGGTTAACAGAAGATACGCAGTATTTT. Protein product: CASSPPQRGGLTEDTQYF.

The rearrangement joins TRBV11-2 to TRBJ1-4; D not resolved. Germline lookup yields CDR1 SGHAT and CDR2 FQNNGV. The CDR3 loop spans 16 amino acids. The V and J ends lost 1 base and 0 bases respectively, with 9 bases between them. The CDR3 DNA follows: TGTGCCAGCAGCTTAGGCCAGTTTGCAACTAATGAAAAACTGTTTTTT. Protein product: CASSLGQFATNEKLFF.

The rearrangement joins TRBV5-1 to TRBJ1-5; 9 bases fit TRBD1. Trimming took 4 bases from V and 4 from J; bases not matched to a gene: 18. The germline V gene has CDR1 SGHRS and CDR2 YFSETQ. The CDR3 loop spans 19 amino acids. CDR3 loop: CASSPGQGIEGGPNQPQHF. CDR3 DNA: TGCGCCAGCAGCCCCGGACAGGGGATCGAGGGTGGGCCTAATCAGCCCCAGCATTTT.

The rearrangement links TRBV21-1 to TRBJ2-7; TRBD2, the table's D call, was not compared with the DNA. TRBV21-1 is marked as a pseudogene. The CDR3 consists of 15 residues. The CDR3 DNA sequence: TGTGCCAGCAGCAAAGTTCCCGCGGGAGCGGGCGAGCAGTACTTC. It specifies CASSKVPAGAGEQYF.

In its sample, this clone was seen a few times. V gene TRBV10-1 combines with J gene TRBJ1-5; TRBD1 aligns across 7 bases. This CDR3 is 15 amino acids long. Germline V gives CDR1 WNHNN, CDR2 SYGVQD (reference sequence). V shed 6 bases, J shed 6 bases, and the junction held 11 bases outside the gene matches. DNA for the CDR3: TGCGCCAGCAGAATACAGGGGTTTAGGGTTCAGCCCCAGCATTTT. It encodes CASRIQGFRVQPQHF.

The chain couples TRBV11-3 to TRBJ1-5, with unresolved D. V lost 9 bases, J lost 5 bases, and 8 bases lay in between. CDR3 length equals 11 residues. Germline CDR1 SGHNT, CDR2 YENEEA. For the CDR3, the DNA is TGTGCCAGTAGAGCATATCAGCCCCAGCATTTT. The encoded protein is CASRAYQPQHF.

For the CDR3, the DNA is TGTGCCAGCAGTGTCCGGAGCTTATATGGCTACACCTTC. It encodes CASSVRSLYGYTF. The J gene is TRBJ1-2, the V gene TRBV2; D is unresolved. CDR1 is SNHLY and CDR2 is FYNNEI in the germline V gene. This CDR3 contains 13 residues. V lost 4 bases to trimming and J lost 5 bases, with 11 bases between them.

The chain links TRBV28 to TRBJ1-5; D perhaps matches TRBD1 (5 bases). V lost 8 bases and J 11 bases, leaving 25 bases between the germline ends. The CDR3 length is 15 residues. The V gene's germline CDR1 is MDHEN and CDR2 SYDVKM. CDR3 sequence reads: CASGTGATGGSAQHF. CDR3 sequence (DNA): TGTGCCAGCGGCACCGGGGCGACGGGGGGGTCGGCCCAGCATTTT.

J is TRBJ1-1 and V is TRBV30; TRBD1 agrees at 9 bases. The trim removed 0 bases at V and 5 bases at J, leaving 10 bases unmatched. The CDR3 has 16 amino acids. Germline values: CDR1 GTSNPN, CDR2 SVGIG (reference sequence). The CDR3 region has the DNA TGTGCCTGGAGTGTAATGGGACAGGGACGTTCTACTGAAGCTTTCTTT. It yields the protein CAWSVMGQGRSTEAFF.